What follows describes a single TCR beta chain. Its target antigen remains unknown. Base qualities are not at hand, and no much larger clone is one base apart. These data are taken from a study of T cells in Graves' hyperthyroidism and ophthalmopathy (dated by TCRdb to about 2019). Looking at the study overall: Peripheral blood was collected at initial diagnosis, before any treatment. The roughly 100 discovery patients were randomly divided into training and test sets at a 7:3 ratio. After sampling, hyperthyroidism patients received methimazole starting at 30 mg daily, and ophthalmopathy patients received high-dose intravenous methylprednisolone. A discovery cohort of around 98 patients, fewer than 50 with Graves' ophthalmopathy and approximately 60 with stable Graves' hyperthyroidism, was used to find distinguishing TCR V-J signatures. According to the paper, TCR Vbeta CDR3 sequencing was carried out on 135 peripheral blood samples, which came from around 43 ophthalmopathy, 75 to 80 hyperthyroidism and around 17 progressor patients. Thyroid tissue and blood T-cell repertoires from about six Graves' hyperthyroidism patients were also compared in the study. Whether ophthalmopathy could be predicted prospectively was tested in an independent validation cohort made up of under 20 hyperthyroidism patients plus 17 patients who later progressed to ophthalmopathy. What the authors observed across the whole study: In cross-validation, a model built on a 13 V-J signature told ophthalmopathy apart from stable hyperthyroidism with approximately 90% sensitivity and 81% to 82% specificity, and in testing the same model reached 80%/75%. In validation, progression to ophthalmopathy was predicted by the model with 70.59% sensitivity and 72.22% specificity, a median of roughly six months before onset. Blood samples also contained most of the expanded thyroid clonotypes (frequency above 0.001), which suggests that blood repertoires may reflect thyroid immune responses. No statistical method was used to set the sample size in advance, and investigators knew the group allocation.

The TCR beta CDR3 regions were amplified from the RNA transcripts. A first-round RT-PCR of the TCR CDR3 used the HTBI primer set with the Qiagen OneStep RT-PCR kit. Libraries were constructed in a second round of multiplex PCR, after which size selection and purification were carried out. The libraries were sequenced on an Illumina HiSeq2000 using paired-end 100 bp reads. On the study's bioinformatics: Raw data were processed with SOAPnuke, discarding reads with adapters, uncalled bases, mean Phred below 15, or no exact constant-primer or identifier match. COPE v1.2.5 was used to merge high-quality paired reads, and clonotypes were defined as unique nucleotide sequences. Clonotypes were aligned to IMGT TRBV, TRBD and TRBJ reference segments using MiTCR v1.1. Analysis was restricted to V-J combinations with a frequency above 0.0001, which covered approximately 99% of repertoires. The TCS score was defined as F50 (clonal expansion) divided by E x V (chaos), with BLOSUM62-based TCRdist calculated between CDR3 peptides within each V-J. Welch's t-statistics and random forest reduced 500 to 550 V-J features to roughly 13, which were used in a naive Bayes classifier (R e1071). The raw public data were reprocessed by TCRdb itself: fastp quality trimming at Q25, MiXCR clonotype calling, in-frame beta chains only. Rows are unified per CDR3 protein, each entry keeping the most common DNA and genes. The V and J calls here are based on TCRdb, not the publication. In this sample the table shows a few hundred thousand distinct CDR3 sequences, 15% to 18% of which occur a single time. Of the sample, roughly 14% is held by the ten largest clones.

Based on the germline V gene, the CDR1 and CDR2 sequences are MDHEN and SYDVKM. The CDR3, cysteine through phenylalanine, is 18 amino acids long. Only CDR3 DNA is held: 54 bases, read in frame from base 1. V and J are trimmed by 4 bases and 0 bases, and the gene matches miss 15 bases of the junction. A patient counted as having stable Graves' hyperthyroidism if no progression to ophthalmopathy occurred over 18 months of follow-up. Hyperthyroidism patients were newly diagnosed, with disease duration under 2 months, and aged 18 to 65 years. The study excluded patients with uncontrolled infections, other autoimmune diseases, pregnancy or lactation. Diagnoses were based on clinical symptoms, serum thyroxine and TRAb, thyroid ultrasound and orbital computed tomography. Ficoll-Paque density gradient centrifugation was used to isolate PBMCs from around 10 ml of fresh peripheral blood. Trizol reagent was used to extract total RNA, and RNA quality was then checked on an Agilent 2100 Bioanalyzer.

The chain is encoded by TRBV28 joined to TRBJ2-7, with 7 bases aligning to TRBD1. Sequenced material: blood. This clonotype was sampled from a young woman with Graves' hyperthyroidism. For the CDR3, the sequence is CASSSHSYQTGNSYEQYF. The DNA sequence is TGTGCCAGCAGTTCCCATTCGTATCAGACAGGGAACTCCTACGAGCAGTACTTC.